These T cell receptor beta chains were read from a single sample in a study of human T cells and chemical hapten exposure. In TCRdb, the RACE reads were re-called with MiXCR into one record per CDR3 protein. This table has 25,000 to 30,000 distinct CDR3 sequences, around a tenth appearing once. The sample here was whole blood, taken in connection with sensitization to the hapten diphenylcyclopropenone (DPC). These receptors all stem from a man younger than 40 with alopecia areata. Some clones in this sample may be carry-over from other donors' samples. CDR3s leave out the opening cysteine and the closing phenylalanine or tryptophan. The order of the fields is J gene, V gene, CDR3 protein.

j_call: TRBJ2-5
v_call: TRBV29-1
cdr3_aa: SVGGFDRQNY

j_call: TRBJ1-2
v_call: TRBV12-3/TRBV12-4
cdr3_aa: ASSLDGGQIYGYT

j_call: TRBJ2-2
v_call: TRBV20-1
cdr3_aa: SARPAGVTGELF

j_call: TRBJ2-2
v_call: TRBV6-5
cdr3_aa: ASSSGGSSSSGELF

j_call: TRBJ2-1
v_call: TRBV4-2
cdr3_aa: ASSQDPPAAGVTHNEQF

j_call: TRBJ1-2
v_call: TRBV20-1
cdr3_aa: SAPGTRANYGYT

j_call: TRBJ1-2
v_call: TRBV4-3
cdr3_aa: ASSHDSTSNYGYT

j_call: TRBJ1-1
v_call: TRBV12-3/TRBV12-4
cdr3_aa: ASIRGGENTEAF

j_call: TRBJ2-2
v_call: TRBV6-6
cdr3_aa: ASSYPQQAGELF

j_call: TRBJ2-3
v_call: TRBV11-3
cdr3_aa: ASSSYGQASDTQY

j_call: TRBJ2-1
v_call: TRBV6-4
cdr3_aa: ASSERKREDYNEQF

j_call: TRBJ2-3
v_call: TRBV7-6
cdr3_aa: ASSLRLAGATDTQY

j_call: TRBJ2-2
v_call: TRBV24-1
cdr3_aa: ATSDSTSGYTGELF

j_call: TRBJ2-2
v_call: TRBV4-1
cdr3_aa: ASSPTGQDGGELF

j_call: TRBJ1-2
v_call: TRBV3-1
cdr3_aa: ASSLQGEGRRGYT

j_call: TRBJ2-1
v_call: TRBV4-2
cdr3_aa: ASSQAGNEQF

j_call: TRBJ2-2
v_call: TRBV29-1
cdr3_aa: SVLTGDGTGELF

j_call: TRBJ2-7
v_call: TRBV20-1
cdr3_aa: SASGSVEQY

j_call: TRBJ1-1
v_call: TRBV6-2/TRBV6-3
cdr3_aa: ASSLGVEAF

j_call: TRBJ1-1
v_call: TRBV7-9
cdr3_aa: ASSWPTGIGTEAF

j_call: TRBJ1-5
v_call: TRBV12-3/TRBV12-4
cdr3_aa: ASSPGNQPQH

j_call: TRBJ1-1
v_call: TRBV18
cdr3_aa: ASSALQGIYAEAF

j_call: TRBJ1-3
v_call: TRBV7-2
cdr3_aa: ASSRQAGSGNTIY

j_call: TRBJ1-2
v_call: TRBV6-6
cdr3_aa: ASSIPLNYGYT

j_call: TRBJ2-3
v_call: TRBV6-2/TRBV6-3
cdr3_aa: ASSLTGTGTESTDTQY

j_call: TRBJ1-1
v_call: TRBV11-2
cdr3_aa: ASSSIIVGTNTEAF

j_call: TRBJ2-1
v_call: TRBV12-3/TRBV12-4
cdr3_aa: ASSRLDATYNEQF

j_call: TRBJ1-6
v_call: TRBV7-6
cdr3_aa: ASSPSPYQLKENSPLH